This T cell receptor beta chain was identified in a study of CD8+ T cells in alopecia areata. About the study: Treated patients took oral tofacitinib at 5 to 10 mg twice daily. Study results and caveats: Alopecia totalis/universalis scalp especially showed more expanded CD8+ clones than normal scalp.

In regard to this clone: The antigen is undetermined.

Collected material from alopecia areata patients comprised lesional scalp punch biopsies and peripheral blood. V gave up 5 bases and J gave up 2 bases, with 13 bases separating them. The CDR3 is made up of 14 amino acids. Germline CDR1 reads GTSNPN; CDR2 reads SVGIG (reference sequence). Extracted from the samples, RNA was reverse transcribed into cDNA to serve as the sequencing template. The method was immunoSEQ multiplex PCR; TCRdb's version includes in-frame clones alone and lacks a portion of them. The sample lists about 69,000 clones, roughly three fifths seen once, with about a sixth in the top ten.

The sequences come from CD8+ T cells sorted from blood, collected at week 0. The sequence derives from a human donor with alopecia areata. The chain combines TRBV30 with TRBJ2-1; D perhaps matches TRBD2 (7 bases). The CDR3 DNA reads as TGTGCCTGGGGGGGGGCTAGCCCCTACAATGAGCAGTTCTTC. This sequence encodes CAWGGASPYNEQFF.